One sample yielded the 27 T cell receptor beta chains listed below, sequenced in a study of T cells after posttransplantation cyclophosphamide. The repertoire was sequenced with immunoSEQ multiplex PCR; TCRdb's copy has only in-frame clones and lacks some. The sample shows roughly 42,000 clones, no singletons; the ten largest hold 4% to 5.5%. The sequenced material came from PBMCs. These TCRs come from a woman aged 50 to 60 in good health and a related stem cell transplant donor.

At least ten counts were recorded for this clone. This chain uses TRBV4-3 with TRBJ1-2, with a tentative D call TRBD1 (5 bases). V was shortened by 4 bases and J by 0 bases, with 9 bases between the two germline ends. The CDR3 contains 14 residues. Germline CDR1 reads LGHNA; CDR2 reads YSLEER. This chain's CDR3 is CASSLRGANYGYTF. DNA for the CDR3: TGCGCCAGCAGCCTCCGGGGGGCTAACTATGGCTACACCTTC.

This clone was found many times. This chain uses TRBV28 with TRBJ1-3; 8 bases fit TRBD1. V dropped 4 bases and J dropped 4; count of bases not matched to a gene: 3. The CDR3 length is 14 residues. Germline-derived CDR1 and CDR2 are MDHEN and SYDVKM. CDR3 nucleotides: TGTGCCAGCAGTTCCCGACAGGGGGGAAACACCATATATTTT. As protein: CASSSRQGGNTIYF.

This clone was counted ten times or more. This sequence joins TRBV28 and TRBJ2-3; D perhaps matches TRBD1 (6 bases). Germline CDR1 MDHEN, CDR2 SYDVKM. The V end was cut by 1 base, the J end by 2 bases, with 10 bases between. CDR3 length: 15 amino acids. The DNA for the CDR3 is TGTGCCAGCAGTTTATTGGGGGACACCACAGATACGCAGTATTTT. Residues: CASSLLGDTTDTQYF.

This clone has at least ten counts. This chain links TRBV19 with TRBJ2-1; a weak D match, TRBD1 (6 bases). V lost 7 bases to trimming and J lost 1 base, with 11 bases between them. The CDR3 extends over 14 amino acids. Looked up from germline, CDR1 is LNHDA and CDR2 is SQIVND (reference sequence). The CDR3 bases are TGTGCCAGTAATCGACAGGCTTCCTACAATGAGCAGTTCTTC. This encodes CASNRQASYNEQFF.

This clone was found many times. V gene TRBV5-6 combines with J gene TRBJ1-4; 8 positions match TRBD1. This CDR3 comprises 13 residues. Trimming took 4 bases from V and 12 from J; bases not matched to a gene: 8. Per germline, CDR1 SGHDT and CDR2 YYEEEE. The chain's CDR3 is CASSPGQGGELFF. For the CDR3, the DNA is TGTGCCAGCAGCCCCGGACAGGGAGGGGAACTGTTTTTT.

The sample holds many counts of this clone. CDR3 residues: CASSPMPGRGSYNEQFF. The CDR3 DNA reads TGTGCCAGCAGTCCCATGCCGGGCCGGGGCTCCTACAATGAGCAGTTCTTC. The gene calls are TRBV28 and TRBJ2-1; D is possibly TRBD2 (5 bases). The germline V gene has CDR1 MDHEN and CDR2 SYDVKM. The CDR3 is 17 residues long. The V and J ends lost 5 bases and 0 bases respectively, with 17 bases between them.

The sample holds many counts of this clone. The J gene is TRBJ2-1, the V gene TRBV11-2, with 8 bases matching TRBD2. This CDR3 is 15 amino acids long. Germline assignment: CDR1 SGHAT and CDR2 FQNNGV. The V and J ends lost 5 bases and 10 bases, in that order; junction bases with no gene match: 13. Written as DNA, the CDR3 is TGTGCCAGCAGCCACCTCTCCGGGGGGGCAGGAGAGCAGTTCTTC. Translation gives CASSHLSGGAGEQFF.

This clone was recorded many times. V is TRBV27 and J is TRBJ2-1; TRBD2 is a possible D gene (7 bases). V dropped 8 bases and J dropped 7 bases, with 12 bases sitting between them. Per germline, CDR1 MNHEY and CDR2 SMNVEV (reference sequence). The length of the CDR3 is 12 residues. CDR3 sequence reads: CASDGGLNEQFF. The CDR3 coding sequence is TGTGCCAGCGACGGGGGGCTTAATGAGCAGTTCTTC.

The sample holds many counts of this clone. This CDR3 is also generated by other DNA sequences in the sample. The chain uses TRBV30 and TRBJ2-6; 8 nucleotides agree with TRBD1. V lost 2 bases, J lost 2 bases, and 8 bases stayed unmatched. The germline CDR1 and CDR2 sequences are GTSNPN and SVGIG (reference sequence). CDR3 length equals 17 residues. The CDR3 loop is CAWSRTGSVAGANVLTF. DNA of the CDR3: TGTGCCTGGAGTAGGACAGGGAGCGTCGCTGGGGCCAACGTCCTGACTTTC. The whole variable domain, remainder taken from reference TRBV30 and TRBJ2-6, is SQTIHQWPATLVQPVGSPLSLECTVEGTSNPNLYWYRQAAGRGLQLLFYSVGIGQISSEVPQNLSASRPQDRQFILSSKKLLLSDSGFYLCAWSRTGSVAGANVLTFGAGSRLTVL.

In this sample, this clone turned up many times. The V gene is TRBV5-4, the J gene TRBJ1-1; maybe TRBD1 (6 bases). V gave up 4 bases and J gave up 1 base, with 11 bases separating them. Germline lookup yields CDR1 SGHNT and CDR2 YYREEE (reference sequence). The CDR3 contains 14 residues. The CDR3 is CASSATGKNTEAFF. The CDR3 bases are TGTGCCAGCAGCGCTACAGGGAAGAACACTGAAGCTTTCTTT. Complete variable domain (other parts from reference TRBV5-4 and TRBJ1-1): ETGVTQSPTHLIKTRGQQVTLRCSSQSGHNTVSWYQQALGQGPQFIFQYYREEENGRGNFPPRFSGLQFPNYSSELNVNALELDDSALYLCASSATGKNTEAFFGQGTRLTVV.

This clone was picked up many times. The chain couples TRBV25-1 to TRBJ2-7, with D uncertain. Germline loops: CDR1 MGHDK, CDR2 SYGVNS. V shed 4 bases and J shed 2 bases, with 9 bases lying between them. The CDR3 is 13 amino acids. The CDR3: CASSGSYTYEQYF. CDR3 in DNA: TGTGCCAGCAGTGGTAGTTATACCTACGAGCAGTACTTC.

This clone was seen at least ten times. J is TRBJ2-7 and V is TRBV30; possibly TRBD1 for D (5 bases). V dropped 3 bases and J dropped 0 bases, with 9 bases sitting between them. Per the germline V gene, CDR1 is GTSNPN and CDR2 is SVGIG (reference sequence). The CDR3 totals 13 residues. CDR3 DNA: TGTGCCTGGAGCCACAGGAGCTCCTACGAGCAGTACTTC. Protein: CAWSHRSSYEQYF.

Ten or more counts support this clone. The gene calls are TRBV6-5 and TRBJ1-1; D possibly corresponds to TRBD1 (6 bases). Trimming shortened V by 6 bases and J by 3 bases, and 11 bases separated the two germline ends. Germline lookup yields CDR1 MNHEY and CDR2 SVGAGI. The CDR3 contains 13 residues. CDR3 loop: CASSRKGDTEAFF. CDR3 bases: TGTGCCAGCAGCCGTAAGGGGGACACTGAAGCTTTCTTT.

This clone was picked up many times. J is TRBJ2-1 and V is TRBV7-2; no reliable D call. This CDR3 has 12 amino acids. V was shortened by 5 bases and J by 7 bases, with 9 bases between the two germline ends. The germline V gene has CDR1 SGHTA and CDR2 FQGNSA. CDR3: CASSEAWNEQFF. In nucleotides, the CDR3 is TGTGCCAGCAGCGAGGCTTGGAATGAGCAGTTCTTC.

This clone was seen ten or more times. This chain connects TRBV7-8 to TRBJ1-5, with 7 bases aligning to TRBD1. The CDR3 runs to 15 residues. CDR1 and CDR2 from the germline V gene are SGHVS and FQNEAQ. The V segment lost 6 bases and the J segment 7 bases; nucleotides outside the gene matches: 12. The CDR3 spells CASSLITGVGQPQHF. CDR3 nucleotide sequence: TGTGCCAGCAGTCTTATCACAGGGGTAGGACAGCCCCAGCATTTT.

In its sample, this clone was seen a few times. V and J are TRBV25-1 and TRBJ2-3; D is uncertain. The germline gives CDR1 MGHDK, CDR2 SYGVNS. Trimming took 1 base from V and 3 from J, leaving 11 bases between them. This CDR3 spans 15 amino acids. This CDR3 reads CASSESSPGTDTQYF. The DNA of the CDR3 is TGTGCCAGCAGTGAATCCTCCCCCGGGACAGATACGCAGTATTTT.

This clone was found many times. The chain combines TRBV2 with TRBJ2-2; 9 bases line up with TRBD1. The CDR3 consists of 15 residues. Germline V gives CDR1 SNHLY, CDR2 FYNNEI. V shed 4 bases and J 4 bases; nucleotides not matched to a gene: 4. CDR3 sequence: CASSGTGVVTGELFF. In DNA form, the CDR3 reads TGTGCCAGCAGTGGGACAGGGGTGGTCACCGGGGAGCTGTTTTTT.

CDR3 bases: TGTGCCAGCAGCCGCGGGGTAGCGGGGGGCGGGGATACGCAGTATTTT. It codes for CASSRGVAGGGDTQYF. The V call is TRBV7-9, the J call TRBJ2-3; 10 positions agree with TRBD2. The CDR3 loop spans 16 amino acids. V shed 5 bases, J shed 6 bases, and the junction held 11 bases outside the gene matches. Germline CDR1 reads SEHNR; CDR2 reads FQNEAQ (reference sequence).

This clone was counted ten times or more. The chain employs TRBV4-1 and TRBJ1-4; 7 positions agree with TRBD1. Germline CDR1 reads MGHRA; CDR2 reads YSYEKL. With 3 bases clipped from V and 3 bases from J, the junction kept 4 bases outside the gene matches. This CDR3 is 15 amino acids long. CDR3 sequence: CASSHTGDANEKLFF. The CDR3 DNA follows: TGCGCCAGCAGCCACACAGGGGATGCTAATGAAAAACTGTTTTTT.

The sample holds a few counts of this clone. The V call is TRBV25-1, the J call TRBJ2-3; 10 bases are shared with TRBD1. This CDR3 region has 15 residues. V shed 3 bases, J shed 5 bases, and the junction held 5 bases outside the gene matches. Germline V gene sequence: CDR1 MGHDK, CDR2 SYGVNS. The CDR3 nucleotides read TGTGCCAGCAGTGACCCCGGACAGGGGGGAGATACGCAGTATTTT. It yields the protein CASSDPGQGGDTQYF.

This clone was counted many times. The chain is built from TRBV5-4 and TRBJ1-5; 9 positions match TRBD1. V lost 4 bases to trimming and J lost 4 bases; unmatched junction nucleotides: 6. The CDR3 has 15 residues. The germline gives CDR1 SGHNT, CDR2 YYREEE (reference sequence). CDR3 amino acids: CASSRGTGRNQPQHF. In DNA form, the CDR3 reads TGTGCCAGCAGCCGGGGGACAGGGCGAAATCAGCCCCAGCATTTT.

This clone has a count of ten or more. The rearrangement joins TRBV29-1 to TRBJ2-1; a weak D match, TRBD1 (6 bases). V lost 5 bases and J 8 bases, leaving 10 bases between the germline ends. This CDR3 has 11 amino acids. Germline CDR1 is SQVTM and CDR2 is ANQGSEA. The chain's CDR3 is CSVLRGDEQFF. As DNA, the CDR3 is TGCAGCGTTCTCAGGGGCGATGAGCAGTTCTTC.

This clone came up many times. The DNA of the CDR3 is TGTGCCAGTAGTACCCCAGGGGGCTCCTACGAGCAGTACTTC. Translated: CASSTPGGSYEQYF. The chain has TRBV19 and TRBJ2-7; 7 bases are shared with TRBD1. Unmatched junction bases numbered 3, after V lost 4 bases and J lost 0 bases. CDR1 LNHDA and CDR2 SQIVND come from the germline V gene (reference sequence). The CDR3 is made up of 14 amino acids.

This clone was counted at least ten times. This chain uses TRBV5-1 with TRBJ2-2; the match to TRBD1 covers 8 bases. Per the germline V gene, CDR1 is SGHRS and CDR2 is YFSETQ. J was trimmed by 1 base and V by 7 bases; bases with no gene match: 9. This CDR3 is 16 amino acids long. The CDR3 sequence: CASGRTGTGNTGELFF. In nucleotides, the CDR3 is TGCGCCAGCGGACGCACCGGGACAGGGAACACCGGGGAGCTGTTTTTT.

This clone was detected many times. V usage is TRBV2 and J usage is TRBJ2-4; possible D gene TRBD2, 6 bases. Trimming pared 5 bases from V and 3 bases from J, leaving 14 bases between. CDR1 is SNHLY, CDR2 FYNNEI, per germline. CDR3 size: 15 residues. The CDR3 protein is CASSRGTGDKNIQYF. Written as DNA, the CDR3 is TGTGCCAGCAGTAGAGGGACTGGAGACAAAAACATTCAGTACTTC. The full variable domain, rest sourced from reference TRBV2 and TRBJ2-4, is EPEVTQTPSHQVTQMGQEVILRCVPISNHLYFYWYRQILGQKVEFLVSFYNNEISEKSEIFDDQFSVERPDGSNFTLKIRSTKLEDSAMYFCASSRGTGDKNIQYFGAGTRLSVL.

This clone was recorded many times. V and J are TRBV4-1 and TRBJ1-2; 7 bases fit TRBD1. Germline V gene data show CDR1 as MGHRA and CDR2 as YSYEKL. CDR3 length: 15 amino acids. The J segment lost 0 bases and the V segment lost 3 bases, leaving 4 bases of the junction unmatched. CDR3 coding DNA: TGCGCCAGCAGCCAGAGGGACAGACCTAACTATGGCTACACCTTC. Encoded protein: CASSQRDRPNYGYTF.

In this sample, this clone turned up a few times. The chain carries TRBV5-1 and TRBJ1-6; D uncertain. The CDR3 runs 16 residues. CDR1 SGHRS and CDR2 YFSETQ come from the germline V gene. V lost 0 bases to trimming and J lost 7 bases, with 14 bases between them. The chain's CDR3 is CASSLGAGFDNSPLHF. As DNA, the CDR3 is TGCGCCAGCAGCTTGGGAGCAGGTTTTGACAATTCACCCCTCCACTTT. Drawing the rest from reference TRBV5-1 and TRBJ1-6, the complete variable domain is KAGVTQTPRYLIKTRGQQVTLSCSPISGHRSVSWYQQTPGQGLQFLFEYFSETQRNKGNFPGRFSGRQFSNSRSEMNVSTLELGDSALYLCASSLGAGFDNSPLHFGNGTRLTVT.